Included here is one T cell receptor beta chain sequence, with context. Its antigen is still unknown. Base qualities are missing; no much larger clone stands one base away. The method was the immunoSEQ multiplex PCR assay. For the multiplex PCR, a mixture combining 60 forward primers for TCR Vbeta segments and 13 reverse primers for TCR Jbeta segments was used. Amplification of the CDR3 region of rearranged TCR beta genes was performed with a multiplex PCR assay on genomic DNA. On the Illumina HiSeq System, the amplified TCR beta libraries were sequenced as 87-base-pair reads. The paper's processing steps were these. Across the 700 or so repertoires, a later analysis counted some 81 million unique TCR beta chains, some 11 million of which were shared by at least two donors. Raw reads were error-corrected and collapsed into unique sequences with a nearest-neighbor algorithm that merged closely related sequences to remove PCR and sequencing errors. Alignment of CDR3 sequences to IMGT reference sequences was used to assign V, D and J gene segments. Each retained sequence needed at least a six-nucleotide match to both a V gene segment and a J gene segment. A rearrangement counted as productive if the CDR3 had no stop codons and remained in frame with V and J, and every other rearrangement counted as non-productive. CDR3 was defined according to IMGT convention as the region running from the second conserved V-encoded cysteine to the conserved J-encoded phenylalanine. The earlier analysis of about 530 of the donors excluded any sequence lacking an unambiguous match to a single V gene segment. An earlier analysis of approximately 590 of the donors called V segments functional above 56.7% productive rearrangements and segregating when the between-donor standard deviation exceeded 5%. A statistical classification framework was developed to diagnose cytomegalovirus status using the catalog of TCR beta chain sequences. A later analysis assigned V and J genes by comparing TCR nucleotide sequences with IMGT/GENE-DB human TR gene sequences. A later analysis assigned CDR3 sequences and most-parsimonious VDJ recombination scenarios with the TCRdist pipeline. In a later analysis, each TCR beta chain was defined by its CDR3 amino acid sequence together with its V-gene family, and reads without a unique V-gene family were excluded. As a way to deal with suspected cross-contamination and a sequencing artifact, a later analysis dropped 500 to 700 nucleotide sequences that were highly shared and had low generation probability. In a later analysis, a clonal expansion index was calculated for each public chain from normalized within-repertoire ranks of inferred template counts. A later analysis computed generation probabilities with a VDJ recombination model fitted to out-of-frame rearrangements, and checked the results against IGoR. A later analysis scored TCR-TCR, TCR-HLA and TCR-CMV co-occurrence with hypergeometric tests, applying a repertoire-size bias correction to TCR pairs. In a later analysis, false discovery rates were estimated by permuting HLA or CMV assignments 20 times. In a later analysis, co-occurring TCRs were grouped using DBSCAN, with TCRdist sequence similarity added in when clustering inside HLA-allele-positive subsets. Repertoires with fewer than 30,000 or more than 120,000 public chains were left out of co-occurrence clustering, as were about 5 repertoires with anomalous nucleotide sharing. TCRdb limited this immuneACCESS table to in-frame rearrangements with V and J called. A share of clones is missing; checked studies link under half to unresolved V genes, and the rest is unexplained. The DNA gave D and trimming, while V, J and clone size come from that table. The table for this sample lists 200,000 to 250,000 clones; roughly four fifths of them were counted only once. The ten largest account for roughly 0.58% of the sample.

The cohort comprised fewer than 750 healthy bone marrow donors. Cohort members were all nominally healthy when sampled, although unrecorded immune exposures were likely present. The donor was CMV seronegative and was included in the group of a few hundred seronegative cohort members. Each donor provided a peripheral blood sample, and peripheral blood mononuclear cells were used for TCR beta sequencing. Genomic DNA was extracted from the blood cell samples with the Qiagen DNeasy Blood Extraction Kit. Spanning cysteine to phenylalanine, the CDR3 consists of 13 amino acids. The kept DNA is CDR3 alone, 39 bases in frame from the first base. Between the V and J ends, shortened by 2 bases and 2 bases respectively, the junction contains 10 bases. Sequences GTSNPN (CDR1) and SVGIG (CDR2) are obtained from the germline V gene (reference sequence). The entry originates in a study of cytomegalovirus exposure and HLA in healthy donors (dated by TCRdb to about 2017). As for the study more broadly: According to an earlier analysis of around 600 of the donors, roughly 180 million T cells yielded roughly 110 million unique TCR beta sequences and around 280 Gb of sequence data. An early release covering roughly 640 HLA-typed donors comprised 250 to 350 gigabases of sequencing data and 85 million or so unique TCR sequences. Of the roughly 410 genotyped donors, less than 85% were placed in the genetic ancestry cluster associated with self-reported Caucasian donors. The study aimed to test whether cataloging public T cell receptors could reveal signatures of past pathogen exposure. Using immunosequencing, the study profiled T cell repertoires from 666 subjects and related those repertoires to cytomegalovirus serostatus. Along with the approximately 700-subject first cohort, a separate validation cohort of some 130 different subjects was used. To predict cytomegalovirus infection status, the study brought together high-throughput TCR immunosequencing, statistical association of individual TCRs with disease status, and machine learning. A later analysis re-analyzed previously published TCR beta repertoires from approximately 670 donors and added high-resolution HLA genotyping to study TCR occurrence patterns. Rather than drawing on any new phenotypic data, the later analysis identified candidate immune exposures from TCR beta sequences and the way those sequences occurred across donors. An earlier analysis of 587 of the donors used high-throughput TCR beta sequencing to judge whether each TCR beta V gene segment behaved as functional or pseudogenic. Donor age, sex, ethnicity and CMV serostatus were compiled together with the repertoire data. Genome-wide SNP genotypes for about 55% of the roughly 670 donors were used in a later genetic analysis, which treated that subset as a discovery cohort. Every repertoire in the discovery cohort had been generated on one and the same sequencing platform. HLA typing included class I and class II loci at four-digit resolution. Typing coverage varied by locus: about 620-630 donors for A, B, C, DRB1 and DQB1; roughly 500 for DQA1; over 600 for DPA1; roughly 470 for DPB1. Because of strong linkage in the cohort, roughly five DR-DQ haplotypes were treated as single units for association and clustering. Across some 400 genotyped donors of the cohort, an average of about 200,000 unique TCR beta nucleotide sequences per donor were sequenced, and approximately 17% of those sequences were non-productive. What the study reported, not specific to this receptor: The study listed 170 or so TCR beta chains as associated with cytomegalovirus. CMV serostatus was the only immune exposure information available for the cohort. Cytomegalovirus status was reported to be diagnosed by the classifier with high specificity and sensitivity in both the original and validation cohorts. In a later analysis, TCR association rates were found to vary across HLA loci, with the most associated TCRs seen for DRB1 alleles and the fewest for HLA-C alleles. It was suggested by the authors that the approach could potentially be generalized to other disease states and immunological phenotypes. In an earlier analysis of more than 500 of the donors, most TCR beta V segments appeared in productive rearrangements about 90% or about 30% of the time, broadly matching IMGT annotations. A later analysis found that HLA-associated TCR beta chains were more clonally expanded and had lower generation probabilities than equally common non-associated chains. A later genetic analysis reported fewer N-insertions in productive TCRs among donors in an Asian-associated ancestry cluster than the roughly 690-donor mean. Because HLA typing was missing for some donors at each locus, association tests included only the typed subset. Most CMV-associated TCR beta chains appeared to be HLA-restricted in a later analysis, and the HLA associations seemed to be driven largely by CMV exposure. The 87-base-pair reads could not distinguish some IMGT-functional V segments, including TRBV6-2 and TRBV6-3, so those segments were excluded. At a false discovery rate of 0.05, a later analysis linked approximately 18,000 TCR beta sequences to specific HLA alleles. The sequencing pipeline was judged likely to have produced a cluster of highly shared sequence variants as a technical artifact. A further reported finding was that TCR beta sequences accurately predicted the HLA-A and HLA-B alleles for most subjects in the first cohort. A few of the identified cytomegalovirus-associated TCR beta chains were confirmed in vitro to be specific for cytomegalovirus antigens. Most TCR sequences were observed very rarely across donors, whereas some public TCRs were present in many individuals. Roughly uniform sequencing depth across donors was assumed in presence/absence analyses, although this assumption may not hold. This cohort had only TCR beta chains sequenced, and the lack of alpha or paired-chain data limited which features could be detected. V-gene and J-gene trimming of TCR beta chains was associated with a missense DCLRE1C variant in a later genetic analysis, and the association was replicated in an independent cohort. Assigning TCR associations to individual alleles was difficult when HLA alleles, especially DR and DQ, strongly co-occurred. Linkage disequilibrium might explain the correlated functional status among segregating V segments, but an unknown experimental factor could not be excluded. A later analysis reported that several top co-occurrence clusters appeared linked to parvovirus B19, influenza, CMV and Epstein-Barr virus. The earlier analysis of some 560 of the donors excluded roughly 17 rarely observed V segments, including chromosome 9 orphons, because counts were too low.

The sequenced sample consisted of PBMCs. The receptor comes from a woman aged 40 to 50 in good health and CMV-seronegative. The rearranged chain carries TRBV30 and TRBJ2-7; the D gene is perhaps TRBD1, on 6 matching bases. The nucleotide sequence is TGTGCCTGGAGTAGGGACACAGCCTACGAGCAGTACTTC. It is translated as CAWSRDTAYEQYF.